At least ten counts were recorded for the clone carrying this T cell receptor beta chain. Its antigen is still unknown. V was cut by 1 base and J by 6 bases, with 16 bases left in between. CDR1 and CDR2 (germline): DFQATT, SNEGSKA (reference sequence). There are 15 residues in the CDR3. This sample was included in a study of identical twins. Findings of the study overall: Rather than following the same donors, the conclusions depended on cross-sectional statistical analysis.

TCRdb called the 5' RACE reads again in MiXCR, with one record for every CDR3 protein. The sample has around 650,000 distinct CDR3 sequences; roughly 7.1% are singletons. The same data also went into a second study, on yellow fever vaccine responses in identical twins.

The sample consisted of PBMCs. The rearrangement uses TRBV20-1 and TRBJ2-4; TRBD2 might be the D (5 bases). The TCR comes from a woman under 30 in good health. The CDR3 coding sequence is TGCAGTGCTAGAGTGGTTACGGGGTCGGGAAACATTCAGTACTTC. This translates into CSARVVTGSGNIQYF.